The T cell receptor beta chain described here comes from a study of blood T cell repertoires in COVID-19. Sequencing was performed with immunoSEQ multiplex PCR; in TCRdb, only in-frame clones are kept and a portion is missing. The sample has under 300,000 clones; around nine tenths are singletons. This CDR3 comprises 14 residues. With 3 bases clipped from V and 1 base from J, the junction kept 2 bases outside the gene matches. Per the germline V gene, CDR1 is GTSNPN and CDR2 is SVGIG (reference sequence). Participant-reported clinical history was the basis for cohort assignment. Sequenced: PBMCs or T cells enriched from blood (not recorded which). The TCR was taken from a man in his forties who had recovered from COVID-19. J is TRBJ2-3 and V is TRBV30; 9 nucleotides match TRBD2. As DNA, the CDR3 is TGTGCCTGGAGGGGCGGGGGGGGCACAGATACGCAGTATTTT. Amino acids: CAWRGGGGTDTQYF.